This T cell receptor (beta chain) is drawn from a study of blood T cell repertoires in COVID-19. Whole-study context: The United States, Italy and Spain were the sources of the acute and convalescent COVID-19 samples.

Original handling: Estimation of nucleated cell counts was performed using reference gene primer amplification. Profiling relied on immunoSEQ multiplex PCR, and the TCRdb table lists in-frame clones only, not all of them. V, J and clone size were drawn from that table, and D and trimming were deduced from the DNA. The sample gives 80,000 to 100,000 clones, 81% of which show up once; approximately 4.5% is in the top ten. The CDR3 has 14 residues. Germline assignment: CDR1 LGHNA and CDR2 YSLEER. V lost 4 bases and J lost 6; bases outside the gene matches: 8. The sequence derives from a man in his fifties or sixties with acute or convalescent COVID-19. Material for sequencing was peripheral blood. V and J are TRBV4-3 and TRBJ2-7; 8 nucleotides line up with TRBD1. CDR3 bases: TGCGCCAGCAGCCGAGGACAGGGTCGATCCGAGCAGTACTTC. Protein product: CASSRGQGRSEQYF.